This T cell receptor (beta chain) was sequenced for a study of blood T cell repertoires in COVID-19. For the study at large: Sites across the United States, Italy and Spain contributed samples from acute and convalescent COVID-19. PBMCs, B-cell-depleted T cells, or T cells provided the cDNA or gDNA that made up the material.

The V end was cut by 3 bases, the J end by 1 base, with 20 bases between. CDR3 length equals 17 residues. From germline, CDR1 is SQVTM and CDR2 ANQGSEA. As processed by the authors: The authors estimated nucleated cell counts from reference gene primer amplification. Assay used: immunoSEQ multiplex PCR; TCRdb lists only in-frame clones, some missing. V and J calls and clone size are copied from that table; D and trimming were computed from the DNA. The sample yields approximately 300,000 clones, roughly 88% seen once. The chain is built from TRBV29-1 and TRBJ2-3; weak D call: TRBD2 (5 bases). The sample consisted of peripheral blood. This TCR was recovered from a woman aged 45-59 years with acute or convalescent COVID-19. Here the CDR3 DNA reads TGCAGCGTTGAGGCCACGGAACTAGGTATCCGCACAGATACGCAGTATTTT. Protein sequence: CSVEATELGIRTDTQYF.